A single sample gave rise to the 5 T cell receptor beta chains below, sequenced in a study of T cell clonotyping in hematopoietic cell transplantation. Time point in this sample: recipient sample about 28 days before transplant, after cytoreduction. Clones were read by immunoSEQ multiplex PCR, and TCRdb kept only the in-frame ones, dropping some. The sample yields tens of thousands of clones, around 86% seen once. The sample in question was peripheral blood mononuclear cells, obtained before stem cell transplant. These receptors were collected from a man between 60 and 70 years old with biphenotypic leukemia. Some clones in this sample may be carry-over from other donors' samples.

The V call is TRBV27, the J call TRBJ1-5; TRBD1 might be the D (6 bases). Germline lookup yields CDR1 MNHEY and CDR2 SMNVEV (reference sequence). The CDR3 is made up of 17 amino acids. Trimming took off 6 bases at V and 6 bases at J, with 24 bases between the two ends. CDR3 region: CASSPIPPGVEGQPQHF. DNA for the CDR3: TGTGCCAGCAGCCCAATACCCCCAGGGGTAGAGGGTCAGCCCCAGCATTTT.

The chain is built from TRBV28 and TRBJ2-5; D gene unclear. This CDR3 comprises 12 residues. Germline V gives CDR1 MDHEN, CDR2 SYDVKM. V was shortened by 5 bases and J by 2 bases, with 6 bases between the two germline ends. In DNA, the CDR3 is TGTGCCAGCAGTCCTTGGCAAGAGACCCAGTACTTC. It codes for CASSPWQETQYF.

V gene TRBV30 combines with J gene TRBJ1-5; D remains ambiguous. Trimming took 0 bases from V and 4 from J, leaving 7 bases between them. The CDR3 has 13 residues. Looked up from germline, CDR1 is GTSNPN and CDR2 is SVGIG (reference sequence). The CDR3 is CAWSVVGNQPQHF. DNA of the CDR3: TGTGCCTGGAGTGTAGTGGGGAATCAGCCCCAGCATTTT.

V gene TRBV5-6 combines with J gene TRBJ2-6, with D possibly being TRBD2 (5 bases). CDR3 length: 17 amino acids. V dropped 1 base and J dropped 0 bases, with 11 bases sitting between them. Germline V gene data show CDR1 as SGHDT and CDR2 as YYEEEE. CDR3 loop: CASSLLGVSSGANVLTF. CDR3 nucleotides: TGTGCCAGCAGCTTGCTCGGGGTAAGCTCTGGGGCCAACGTCCTGACTTTC.

The sample holds one count of this clone. This chain links TRBV5-1 with TRBJ1-1; D gene unclear. Between the trimmed V and J ends, which lost 0 bases and 6 bases, there was a span of 12 bases. The CDR3 runs 14 residues. The germline V gene has CDR1 SGHRS and CDR2 YFSETQ. CDR3 residues: CASSLGIGPAEAFF. DNA for the CDR3: TGCGCCAGCAGCTTGGGTATAGGGCCAGCTGAAGCTTTCTTT.